Sequencing of this TCR beta chain was carried out in a study of graft-versus-host responses after intestinal transplantation. Concerning this clone itself: Its specificity is not known.

Here immunoSEQ multiplex PCR was the method, and the copy in TCRdb shows in-frame clones only, minus some. The sample consists of under 150,000 clones, less than 95% of them appearing once. CDR1 and CDR2 from the germline V gene are SGHNT and YYREEE (reference sequence). Trimming pared 4 bases from V and 4 bases from J, leaving 9 bases between. CDR3 length equals 13 residues. Sequences were derived from unstimulated CD4+ T cells sorted from spleen or lymph node cells, sampled before intestinal transplant. The chain joins TRBV5-4 to TRBJ1-5, with D perhaps matching TRBD1 (6 bases). The TCR comes from a human donor who received an intestinal transplant. The CDR3 is CASSMDSNQPQHF. Here the CDR3 DNA reads TGTGCCAGCAGCATGGACAGTAATCAGCCCCAGCATTTT. Filled out from reference TRBV5-4 and TRBJ1-5, the complete variable domain reads ETGVTQSPTHLIKTRGQQVTLRCSSQSGHNTVSWYQQALGQGPQFIFQYYREEENGRGNFPPRFSGLQFPNYSSELNVNALELDDSALYLCASSMDSNQPQHFGDGTRLSIL.